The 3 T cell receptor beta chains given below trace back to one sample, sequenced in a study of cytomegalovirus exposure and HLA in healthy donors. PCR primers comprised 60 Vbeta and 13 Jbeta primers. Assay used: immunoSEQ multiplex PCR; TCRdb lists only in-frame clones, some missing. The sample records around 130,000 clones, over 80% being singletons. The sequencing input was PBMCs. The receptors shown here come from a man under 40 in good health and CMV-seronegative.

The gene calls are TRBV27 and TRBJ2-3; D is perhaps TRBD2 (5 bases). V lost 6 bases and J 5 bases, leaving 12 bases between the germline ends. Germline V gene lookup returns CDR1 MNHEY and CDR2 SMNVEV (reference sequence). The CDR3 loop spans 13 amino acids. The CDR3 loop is CASSLRGGDTQYF. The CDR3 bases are TGTGCCAGCAGCTTACGCGGAGGAGATACGCAGTATTTT.

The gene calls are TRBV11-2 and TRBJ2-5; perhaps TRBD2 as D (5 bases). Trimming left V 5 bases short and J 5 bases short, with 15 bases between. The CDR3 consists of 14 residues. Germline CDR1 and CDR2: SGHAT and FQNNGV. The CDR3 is CASSTQGSEETQYF. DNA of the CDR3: TGTGCCAGCAGCACACAAGGGAGCGAGGAGACCCAGTACTTC.

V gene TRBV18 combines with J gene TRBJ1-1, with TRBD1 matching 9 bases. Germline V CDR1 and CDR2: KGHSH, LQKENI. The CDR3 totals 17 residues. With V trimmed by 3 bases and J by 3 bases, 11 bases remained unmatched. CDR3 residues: CASSPDTGGDGDTEAFF. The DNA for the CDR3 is TGTGCCAGCTCACCTGACACAGGGGGCGATGGGGACACTGAAGCTTTCTTT.